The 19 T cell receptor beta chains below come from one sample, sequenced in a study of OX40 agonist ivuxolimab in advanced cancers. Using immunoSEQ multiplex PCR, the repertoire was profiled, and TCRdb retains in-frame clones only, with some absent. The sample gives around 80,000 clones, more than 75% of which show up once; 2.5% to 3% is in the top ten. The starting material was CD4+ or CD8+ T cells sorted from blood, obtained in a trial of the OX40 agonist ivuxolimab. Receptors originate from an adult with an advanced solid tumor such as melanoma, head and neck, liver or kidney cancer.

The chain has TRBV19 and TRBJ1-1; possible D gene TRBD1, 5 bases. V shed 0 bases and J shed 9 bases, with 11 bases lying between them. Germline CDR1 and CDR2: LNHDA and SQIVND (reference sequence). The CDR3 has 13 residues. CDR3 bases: TGTGCCAGTAGTATAGAGACAGAGAGTAAAGCTTTCTTT. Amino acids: CASSIETESKAFF. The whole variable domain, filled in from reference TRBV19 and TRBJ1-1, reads DGGITQSPKYLFRKEGQNVTLSCEQNLNHDAMYWYRQDPGQGLRLIYYSQIVNDFQKGDIAEGYSVSREKKESFPLTVTSAQKNPTAFYLCASSIETESKAFFGQGTRLTVV.

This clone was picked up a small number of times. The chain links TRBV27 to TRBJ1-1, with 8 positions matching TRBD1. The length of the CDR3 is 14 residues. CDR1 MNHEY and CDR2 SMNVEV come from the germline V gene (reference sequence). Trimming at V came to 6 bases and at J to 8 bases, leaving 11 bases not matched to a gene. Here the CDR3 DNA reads TGTGCCAGCAGGGGGCAGGGGGCTTCGGGAGAAGCTTTCTTT. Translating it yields CASRGQGASGEAFF.

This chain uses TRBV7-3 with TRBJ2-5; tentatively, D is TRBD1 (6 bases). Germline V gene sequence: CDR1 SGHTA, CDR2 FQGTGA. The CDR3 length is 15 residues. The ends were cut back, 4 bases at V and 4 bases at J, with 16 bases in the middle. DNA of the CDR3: TGTGCCAGCAGCTCCGGCCAGGGGAGTTTAGAGACCCAGTACTTC. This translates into CASSSGQGSLETQYF.

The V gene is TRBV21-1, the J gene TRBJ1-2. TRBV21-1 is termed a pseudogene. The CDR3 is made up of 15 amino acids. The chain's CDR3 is CASSKGQPGDSGYTF. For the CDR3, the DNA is TGTGCCAGCAGCAAAGGACAGCCGGGGGACTCAGGCTACACCTTC.

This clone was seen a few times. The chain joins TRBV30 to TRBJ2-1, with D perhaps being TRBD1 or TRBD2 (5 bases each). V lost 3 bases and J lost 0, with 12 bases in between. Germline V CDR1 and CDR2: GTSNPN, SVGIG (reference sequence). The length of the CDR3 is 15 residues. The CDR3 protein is CAWRVGPSSYNEQFF. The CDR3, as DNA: TGTGCCTGGAGGGTGGGACCGAGCTCCTACAATGAGCAGTTCTTC.

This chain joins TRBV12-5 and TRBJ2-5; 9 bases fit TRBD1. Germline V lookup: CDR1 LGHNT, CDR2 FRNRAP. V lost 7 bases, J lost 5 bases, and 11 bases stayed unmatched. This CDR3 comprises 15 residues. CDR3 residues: CASVLGQGRWETQYF. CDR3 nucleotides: TGTGCTAGTGTCCTAGGACAGGGGCGGTGGGAGACCCAGTACTTC.

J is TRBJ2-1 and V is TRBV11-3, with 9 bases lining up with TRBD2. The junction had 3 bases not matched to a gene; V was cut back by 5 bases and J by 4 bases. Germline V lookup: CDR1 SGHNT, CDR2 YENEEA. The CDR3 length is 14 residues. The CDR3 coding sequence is TGTGCCAGCAGCACCGGACTAGCGTACAATGAGCAGTTCTTC. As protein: CASSTGLAYNEQFF.

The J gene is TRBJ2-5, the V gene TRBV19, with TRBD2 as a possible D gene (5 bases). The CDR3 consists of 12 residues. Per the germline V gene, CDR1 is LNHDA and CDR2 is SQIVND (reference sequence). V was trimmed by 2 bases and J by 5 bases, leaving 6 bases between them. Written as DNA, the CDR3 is TGTGCCAGTAGTATACCGGGGGAGACCCAGTACTTC. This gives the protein CASSIPGETQYF.

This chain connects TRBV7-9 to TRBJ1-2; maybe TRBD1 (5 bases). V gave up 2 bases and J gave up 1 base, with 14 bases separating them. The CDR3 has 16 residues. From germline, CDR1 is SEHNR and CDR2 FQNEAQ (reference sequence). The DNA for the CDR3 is TGTGCCAGCAGCTTACTCCCCTGGCAGGGTAACTATGGCTACACCTTC. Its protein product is CASSLLPWQGNYGYTF.

The DNA for the CDR3 is TGCGCCAGCAGCCAAGGACGGATTAATGAAAAACTGTTTTTT. Translation gives CASSQGRINEKLFF. The rearrangement links TRBV4-1 to TRBJ1-4; D not resolved. The length of the CDR3 is 14 residues. Germline loops: CDR1 MGHRA, CDR2 YSYEKL. Trimming removed 1 base at V and 4 bases at J, with 7 bases between.

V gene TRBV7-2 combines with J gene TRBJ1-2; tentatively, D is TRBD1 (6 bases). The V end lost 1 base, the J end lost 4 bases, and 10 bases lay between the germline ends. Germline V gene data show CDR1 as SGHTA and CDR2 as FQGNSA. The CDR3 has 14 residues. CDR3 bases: TGTGCCAGCAGCTTAGAAACAGGGCTCTATGGCTACACCTTC. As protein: CASSLETGLYGYTF. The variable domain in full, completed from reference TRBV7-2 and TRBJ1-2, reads GAGVSQSPSNKVTEKGKDVELRCDPISGHTALYWYRQSLGQGLEFLIYFQGNSAPDKSGLPSDRFSAERTGGSVSTLTIQRTQQEDSAVYLCASSLETGLYGYTFGSGTRLTVV.

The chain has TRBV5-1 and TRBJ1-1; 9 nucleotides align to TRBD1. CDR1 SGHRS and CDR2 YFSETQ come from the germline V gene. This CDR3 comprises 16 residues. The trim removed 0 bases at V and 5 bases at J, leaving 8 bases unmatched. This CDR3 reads CASSLAPGQGWTEAFF. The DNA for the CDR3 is TGCGCCAGCAGCTTGGCCCCGGGACAGGGTTGGACTGAAGCTTTCTTT.

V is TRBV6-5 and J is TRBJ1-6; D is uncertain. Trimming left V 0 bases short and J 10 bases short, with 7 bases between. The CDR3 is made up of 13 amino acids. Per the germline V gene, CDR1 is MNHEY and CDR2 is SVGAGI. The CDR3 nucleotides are TGTGCCAGCAGTTACTCGAGTGAGTCACCCCTCCACTTT. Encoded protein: CASSYSSESPLHF.

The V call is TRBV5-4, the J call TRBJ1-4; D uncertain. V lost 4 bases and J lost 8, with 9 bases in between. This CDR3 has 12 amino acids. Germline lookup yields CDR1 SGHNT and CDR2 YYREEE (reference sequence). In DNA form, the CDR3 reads TGTGCCAGCAGCCCTAACGGGGAAAAACTGTTTTTT. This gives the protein CASSPNGEKLFF.

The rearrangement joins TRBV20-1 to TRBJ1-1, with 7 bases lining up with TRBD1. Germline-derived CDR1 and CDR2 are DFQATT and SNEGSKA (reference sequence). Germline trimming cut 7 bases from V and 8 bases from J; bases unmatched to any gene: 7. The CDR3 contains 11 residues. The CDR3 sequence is CSGGTAREAFF. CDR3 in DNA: TGCAGTGGCGGGACAGCGAGAGAAGCTTTCTTT.

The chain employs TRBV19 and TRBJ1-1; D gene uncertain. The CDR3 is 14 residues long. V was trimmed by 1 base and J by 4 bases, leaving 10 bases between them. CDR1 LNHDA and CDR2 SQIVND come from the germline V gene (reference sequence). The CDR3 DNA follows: TGTGCCAGTAGTATAGGAAGGGTAGGCACTGAAGCTTTCTTT. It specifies CASSIGRVGTEAFF. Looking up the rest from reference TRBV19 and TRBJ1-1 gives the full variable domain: DGGITQSPKYLFRKEGQNVTLSCEQNLNHDAMYWYRQDPGQGLRLIYYSQIVNDFQKGDIAEGYSVSREKKESFPLTVTSAQKNPTAFYLCASSIGRVGTEAFFGQGTRLTVV.

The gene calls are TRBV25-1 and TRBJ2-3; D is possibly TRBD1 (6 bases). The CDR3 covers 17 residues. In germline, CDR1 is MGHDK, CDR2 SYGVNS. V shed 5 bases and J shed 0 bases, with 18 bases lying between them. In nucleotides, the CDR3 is TGTGCCAGCAGTCCACCTGGGACAATTTCTAGCACAGATACGCAGTATTTT. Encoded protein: CASSPPGTISSTDTQYF.

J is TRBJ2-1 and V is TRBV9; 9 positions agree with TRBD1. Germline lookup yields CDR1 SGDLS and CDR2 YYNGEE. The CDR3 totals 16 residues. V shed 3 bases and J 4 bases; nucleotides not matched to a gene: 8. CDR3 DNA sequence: TGTGCCAGCAGCGGGGCGCCGGGACAGGGTTACAATGAGCAGTTCTTC. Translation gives CASSGAPGQGYNEQFF.

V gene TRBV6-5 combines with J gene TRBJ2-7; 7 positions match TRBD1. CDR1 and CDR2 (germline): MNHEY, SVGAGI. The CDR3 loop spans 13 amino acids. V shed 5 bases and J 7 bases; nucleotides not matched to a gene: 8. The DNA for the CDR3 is TGTGCCAGCAGTACCGGGACAGAGCGGGAGCAGTACTTC. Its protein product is CASSTGTEREQYF.